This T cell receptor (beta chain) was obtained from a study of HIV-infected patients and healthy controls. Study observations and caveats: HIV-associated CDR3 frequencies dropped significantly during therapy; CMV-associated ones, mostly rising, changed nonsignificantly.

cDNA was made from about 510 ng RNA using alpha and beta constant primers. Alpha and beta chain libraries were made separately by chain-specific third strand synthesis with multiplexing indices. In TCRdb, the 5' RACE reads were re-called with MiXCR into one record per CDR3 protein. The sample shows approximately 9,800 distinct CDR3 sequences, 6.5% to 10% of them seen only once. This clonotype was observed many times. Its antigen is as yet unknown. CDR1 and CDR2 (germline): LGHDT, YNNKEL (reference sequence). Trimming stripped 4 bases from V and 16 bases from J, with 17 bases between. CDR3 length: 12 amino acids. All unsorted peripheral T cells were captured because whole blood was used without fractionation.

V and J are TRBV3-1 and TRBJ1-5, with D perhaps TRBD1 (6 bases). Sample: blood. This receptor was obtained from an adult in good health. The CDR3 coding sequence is TGTGCCAGCAGCCCCCGTGGGGGACATCTCCATTTT. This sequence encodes CASSPRGGHLHF.